The 23 T cell receptor beta chains below come from one sample, sequenced in a study of identical twins. TCRdb re-called the 5' RACE reads with MiXCR, one entry per CDR3 protein. The sample records 650,000 to 750,000 distinct CDR3 sequences, about 20% being singletons. These data are also associated with another study on T cells expressing NK-cell markers.

Source material: PBMCs. Receptors originate from a young woman in good health.

At least ten counts were recorded for this clonotype. V is TRBV11-2 and J is TRBJ1-3, with TRBD1 matching over 7 bases. V lost 5 bases to trimming and J lost 0 bases; unmatched junction nucleotides: 7. CDR3 size: 16 residues. Per germline, CDR1 SGHAT and CDR2 FQNNGV. The CDR3 nucleotides read TGTGCCAGCAGCCTTTACGGGACAGCCTCTGGAAACACCATATATTTT. Protein: CASSLYGTASGNTIYF.

There are a few counts of this clonotype. The chain is built from TRBV10-3 and TRBJ1-1; D may be TRBD1 (5 bases). The CDR3 spans 15 residues. With 0 bases removed from V and 9 bases from J, the gap between germline ends came to 17 bases. Looked up from germline, CDR1 is ENHRY and CDR2 is SYGVKD. The CDR3 sequence: CAISESGRNGAQAFF. The CDR3 DNA reads as TGTGCCATCAGTGAGTCGGGCAGGAACGGGGCCCAAGCTTTCTTT.

The J gene is TRBJ2-1, the V gene TRBV13; 8 bases are a match to TRBD2. After removal of 3 bases from V and 9 bases from J, the junction contained 10 bases not matched to a gene. The CDR3 has 15 residues. Germline CDR1 is PRHDT and CDR2 is FYEKMQ (reference sequence). The CDR3 protein is CASSLSGSGEFEQFF. DNA for the CDR3: TGTGCCAGCAGCTTGTCTGGTAGCGGGGAATTTGAGCAGTTCTTC.

This chain links TRBV2 with TRBJ1-1, with 7 bases lining up with TRBD1. This CDR3 contains 15 residues. The V segment lost 7 bases and the J segment 1 base; nucleotides outside the gene matches: 9. Germline V gene sequence: CDR1 SNHLY, CDR2 FYNNEI. The CDR3 DNA reads as TGTGCCAGCATACCGCGACAGGGCGGGAACACTGAAGCTTTCTTT. This translates into CASIPRQGGNTEAFF.

This clonotype was picked up a small number of times. The J gene is TRBJ2-7, the V gene TRBV10-3, with 10 positions matching TRBD1. CDR3 length: 13 amino acids. The J segment lost 2 bases and the V segment lost 10 bases, leaving 5 bases of the junction unmatched. Per germline, CDR1 ENHRY and CDR2 SYGVKD. This CDR3 is CATGQGDAYEQYF. In nucleotides, the CDR3 is TGTGCCACAGGACAGGGGGACGCCTACGAGCAGTACTTC.

The gene calls are TRBV6-1 and TRBJ2-1; 8 nucleotides agree with TRBD2. Per the germline V gene, CDR1 is MNHNS and CDR2 is SASEGT. CDR3 length: 15 amino acids. V trimming: 7 bases; J trimming: 4 bases; junction bases outside the gene matches: 9. CDR3 sequence: CASTGEAGVYNEQFF. The DNA of the CDR3 is TGTGCCAGCACGGGGGAAGCGGGGGTTTACAATGAGCAGTTCTTC.

The V gene is TRBV7-2, the J gene TRBJ2-4; 9 nucleotides line up with TRBD2. The CDR3 is made up of 14 amino acids. Trimming at V came to 4 bases and at J to 3 bases, leaving 1 base not matched to a gene. Germline CDR1 SGHTA, CDR2 FQGNSA. The CDR3 region is CASSSSGNKNIQYF. The CDR3 DNA follows: TGTGCCAGCAGCTCTAGCGGGAACAAAAACATTCAGTACTTC.

This chain joins TRBV13 and TRBJ2-7; D may correspond to TRBD1 or TRBD2 (6 bases each). Germline CDR1 is PRHDT and CDR2 is FYEKMQ (reference sequence). Trimming pared 5 bases from V and 5 bases from J, leaving 16 bases between. The CDR3 has 14 residues. CDR3 region: CASSPEGEGHEQYF. CDR3 nucleotide sequence: TGTGCCAGCAGCCCGGAGGGGGAAGGTCACGAGCAGTACTTC.

This clonotype was observed many times. One base away lies a much larger clone, so this may be a sequencing read error. V gene TRBV5-6 combines with J gene TRBJ2-1, with D uncertain. The CDR3 consists of 11 residues. Germline lookup yields CDR1 SGHDT and CDR2 YYEEEE. V was shortened by 1 base and J by 8 bases, with 4 bases between the two germline ends. This CDR3 is CASSLYYEQFF. Written as DNA, the CDR3 is TGTGCCAGCAGCTTGTACTATGAGCAGTTCTTC.

The chain links TRBV29-1 to TRBJ2-1; the match to TRBD2 covers 7 bases. Germline values: CDR1 SQVTM, CDR2 ANQGSEA. This CDR3 has 14 amino acids. Trimming took 4 bases from V and 3 from J; bases not matched to a gene: 6. CDR3 DNA: TGCAGCGTTGCCAACGGCGGGGGCTACAATGAGCAGTTCTTC. It yields the protein CSVANGGGYNEQFF.

This clonotype was observed at least ten times. The chain is built from TRBV6-2 or TRBV6-3 and TRBJ2-2; D uncertain. This CDR3 has 14 residues. Trimming cost V 4 bases and J 5 bases, with 11 bases left between them. The V gene's germline CDR1 is MNHEY and CDR2 SVGEGT. The CDR3 region has the DNA TGTGCCAGCAGTTCCATACACAATACCGGGGAGCTGTTTTTT. This gives the protein CASSSIHNTGELFF.

V gene TRBV5-1 combines with J gene TRBJ2-1; D gene uncertain. This CDR3 is 12 amino acids long. V dropped 7 bases and J dropped 6 bases, with 11 bases sitting between them. Germline CDR1 is SGHRS and CDR2 is YFSETQ. CDR3 sequence (DNA): TGCGCCAGCCGCCCTGGCCTCAATGAGCAGTTCTTC. This encodes CASRPGLNEQFF.

The sample holds a few counts of this clonotype. The V and J genes are TRBV7-8 and TRBJ1-4; D uncertain. Germline V gives CDR1 SGHVS, CDR2 FQNEAQ. The CDR3 runs 14 residues. V shed 1 base and J shed 10 bases, with 13 bases lying between them. This CDR3 is CASSLGPQIGKLFF. The CDR3 DNA follows: TGTGCCAGCAGCTTAGGCCCGCAAATAGGAAAACTGTTTTTT. Full variable domain (outside the CDR3, taken from reference TRBV7-8 and TRBJ1-4): GAGVSQSPRYKVAKRGQDVALRCDPISGHVSLFWYQQALGQGPEFLTYFQNEAQLDKSGLPSDRFFAERPEGSVSTLKIQRTQQEDSAVYLCASSLGPQIGKLFFGSGTQLSVL.

V is TRBV3-1 and J is TRBJ2-7; 9 bases fit TRBD2. After removal of 5 bases from V and 3 bases from J, the junction contained 8 bases not matched to a gene. The length of the CDR3 is 15 residues. Germline V lookup: CDR1 LGHDT, CDR2 YNNKEL (reference sequence). This chain's CDR3 is CASSAVTSGLYEQYF. The CDR3 coding sequence is TGTGCCAGCAGCGCCGTGACTAGCGGCCTCTACGAGCAGTACTTC.

The gene calls are TRBV12-3 or TRBV12-4 and TRBJ1-2; D is perhaps TRBD1 (5 bases). The CDR3 covers 15 residues. V was shortened by 1 base and J by 4 bases, with 13 bases between the two germline ends. The CDR3 region has the DNA TGTGCCAGCAGTTTAGGTCAGGGTATCAGCTATGGCTACACCTTC. Amino acid sequence: CASSLGQGISYGYTF.

This chain joins TRBV20-1 and TRBJ2-3; D ambiguous. V shed 5 bases and J shed 2 bases, with 11 bases lying between them. Looked up from germline, CDR1 is DFQATT and CDR2 is SNEGSKA (reference sequence). There are 13 residues in the CDR3. CDR3 coding DNA: TGCAGTGCTGTATTTCCGATCACAGATACGCAGTATTTT. Its protein product is CSAVFPITDTQYF.

This clonotype was recorded many times. J is TRBJ2-7 and V is TRBV12-3 or TRBV12-4, with 7 positions matching TRBD1. This CDR3 is built from 14 residues. V was pared by 3 bases and J by 2 bases, with 4 bases of the junction left unmatched. The CDR3 spells CASSFRQGPYEQYF. For the CDR3, the DNA is TGTGCCAGCAGTTTTCGACAGGGCCCCTACGAGCAGTACTTC.

V is TRBV7-2 and J is TRBJ1-2; D gene unclear. CDR3 length: 14 residues. Germline loops: CDR1 SGHTA, CDR2 FQGNSA. V was clipped by 0 bases and J by 8 bases, with 13 bases between them. The CDR3 loop is CASSLARTSGGYTF. The CDR3 DNA is TGTGCCAGCAGCTTAGCGCGAACGTCGGGAGGCTACACCTTC.

A few counts support this clonotype. The chain is built from TRBV27 and TRBJ2-7; 12 nucleotides match TRBD1. V lost 5 bases and J lost 6; bases outside the gene matches: 5. This CDR3 is 14 amino acids long. Looked up from germline, CDR1 is MNHEY and CDR2 is SMNVEV (reference sequence). The CDR3 loop reads CASSPGTGGLEQYF. Written as DNA, the CDR3 is TGTGCCAGCAGTCCCGGGACAGGGGGCCTCGAGCAGTACTTC.

Many counts were recorded for this clonotype. The CDR3: CSASRGPYNQPQHF. CDR3 sequence (DNA): TGCAGTGCTAGTAGGGGGCCCTACAATCAGCCCCAGCATTTT. This chain links TRBV20-1 with TRBJ1-5, with TRBD1 matching 7 bases. V shed 3 bases, J shed 3 bases, and the junction held 5 bases outside the gene matches. The CDR3 has 14 residues. Germline V gene data show CDR1 as DFQATT and CDR2 as SNEGSKA (reference sequence).

The rearrangement joins TRBV12-3 or TRBV12-4 to TRBJ2-7; D is unresolved. There are 11 residues in the CDR3. V shed 1 base and J shed 12 bases, with 10 bases lying between them. Here the CDR3 reads CASSLGTTPYF. CDR3 nucleotides: TGTGCCAGCAGTTTAGGGACCACGCCGTACTTC.

A few counts support this clonotype. This rearrangement joins TRBV10-3 to TRBJ2-7; 8 bases align to TRBD2. J gave up 2 bases and V 0 bases, and 3 bases lay outside the gene matches. The CDR3 has 15 residues. Germline V gene sequence: CDR1 ENHRY, CDR2 SYGVKD. This chain's CDR3 is CAISESTGGPYEQYF. CDR3 DNA sequence: TGTGCCATCAGTGAGTCAACGGGAGGGCCCTACGAGCAGTACTTC.

The rearrangement joins TRBV9 to TRBJ2-1, with a weak D call TRBD2 (5 bases). Trimming shortened V by 6 bases and J by 8 bases, and 12 bases separated the two germline ends. This CDR3 contains 12 residues. Germline V gene sequence: CDR1 SGDLS, CDR2 YYNGEE. CDR3 sequence reads: CASKGLYDEQFF. The CDR3 nucleotides read TGTGCCAGCAAAGGACTGTACGATGAGCAGTTCTTC.